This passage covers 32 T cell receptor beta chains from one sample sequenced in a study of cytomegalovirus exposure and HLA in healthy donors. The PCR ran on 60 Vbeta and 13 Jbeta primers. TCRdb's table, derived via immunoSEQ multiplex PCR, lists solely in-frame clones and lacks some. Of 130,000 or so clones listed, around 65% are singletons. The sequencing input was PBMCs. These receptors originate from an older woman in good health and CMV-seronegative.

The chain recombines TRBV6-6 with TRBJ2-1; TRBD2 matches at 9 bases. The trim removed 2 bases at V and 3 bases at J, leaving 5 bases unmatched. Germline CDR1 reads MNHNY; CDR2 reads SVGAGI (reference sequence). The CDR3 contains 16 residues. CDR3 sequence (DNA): TGTGCCAGCAGTTACGGAAGCGGGGGGTACTACAATGAGCAGTTCTTC. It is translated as CASSYGSGGYYNEQFF.

The CDR3 reads CASSIVSGGRGEQFF. As DNA, the CDR3 is TGTGCCAGTAGTATAGTGAGCGGGGGGCGGGGTGAGCAGTTCTTC. The rearrangement links TRBV19 to TRBJ2-7; 9 bases are a match to TRBD2. The assigned J gene may be wrong: the sequence end matches TRBJ2-1 better. The CDR3 loop spans 15 amino acids. CDR1 is LNHDA and CDR2 is SQIVND in the germline V gene (reference sequence).

CDR3 region: CANKLAGGPRGQFF. CDR3 DNA sequence: TGTGCCAACAAACTAGCGGGGGGGCCGCGTGGTCAGTTCTTC. The chain uses TRBV27 and TRBJ2-1; TRBD2 aligns across 13 bases. Looked up from germline, CDR1 is MNHEY and CDR2 is SMNVEV (reference sequence). The CDR3 totals 14 residues. The J segment lost 13 bases and the V segment lost 10 bases, leaving 13 bases of the junction unmatched.

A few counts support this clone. The CDR3 spells CASSTKAPFSNQPQHF. The CDR3 region has the DNA TGTGCCAGCTCAACCAAAGCACCGTTTAGCAATCAGCCCCAGCATTTT. V is TRBV18 and J is TRBJ1-5; D not certain. This CDR3 has 16 residues. V was pared by 5 bases and J by 0 bases, with 14 bases between. The germline V gene encodes CDR1 KGHSH and CDR2 LQKENI.

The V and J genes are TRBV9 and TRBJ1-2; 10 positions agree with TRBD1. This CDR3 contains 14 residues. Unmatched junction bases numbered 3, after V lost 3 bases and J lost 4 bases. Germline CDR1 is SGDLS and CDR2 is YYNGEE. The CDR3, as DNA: TGTGCCAGCAGCGATGGGACAGGGGTCTATGGCTACACCTTC. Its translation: CASSDGTGVYGYTF.

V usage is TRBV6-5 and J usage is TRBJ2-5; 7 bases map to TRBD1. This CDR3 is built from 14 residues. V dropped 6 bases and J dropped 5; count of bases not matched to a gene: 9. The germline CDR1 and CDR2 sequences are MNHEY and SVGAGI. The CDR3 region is CASRPGQAGETQYF. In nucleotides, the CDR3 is TGTGCCAGCAGACCCGGACAGGCCGGGGAGACCCAGTACTTC.

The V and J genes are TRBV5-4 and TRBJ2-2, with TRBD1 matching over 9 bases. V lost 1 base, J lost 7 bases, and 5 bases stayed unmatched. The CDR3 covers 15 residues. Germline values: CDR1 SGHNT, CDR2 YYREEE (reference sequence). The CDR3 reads CASSLTGGVGGELFF. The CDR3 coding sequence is TGTGCCAGCAGCTTGACAGGGGGCGTTGGCGGGGAGCTGTTTTTT.

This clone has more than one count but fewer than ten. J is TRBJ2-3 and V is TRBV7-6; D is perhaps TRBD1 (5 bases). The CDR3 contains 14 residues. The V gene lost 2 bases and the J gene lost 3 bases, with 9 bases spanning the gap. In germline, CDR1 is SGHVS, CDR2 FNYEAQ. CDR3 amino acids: CASSLQGQTDTQYF. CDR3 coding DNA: TGTGCCAGCAGCTTACAGGGTCAGACAGATACGCAGTATTTT.

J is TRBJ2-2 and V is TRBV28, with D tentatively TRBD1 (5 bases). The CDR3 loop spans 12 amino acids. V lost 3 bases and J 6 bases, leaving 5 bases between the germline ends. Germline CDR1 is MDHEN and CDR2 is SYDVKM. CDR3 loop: CASSLGPGELFF. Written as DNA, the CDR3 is TGTGCCAGCAGTTTGGGGCCCGGGGAGCTGTTTTTT.

CDR3 in amino acids: CASSPGGRKETQYF. Written as DNA, the CDR3 is TGTGCCAGCAGCCCAGGGGGTAGAAAAGAGACCCAGTACTTC. This chain links TRBV6-1 with TRBJ2-5; 7 bases align to TRBD1. The germline gives CDR1 MNHNS, CDR2 SASEGT. The CDR3 sequence is 14 residues long. The V and J ends lost 6 bases and 3 bases, in that order; junction bases with no gene match: 7.

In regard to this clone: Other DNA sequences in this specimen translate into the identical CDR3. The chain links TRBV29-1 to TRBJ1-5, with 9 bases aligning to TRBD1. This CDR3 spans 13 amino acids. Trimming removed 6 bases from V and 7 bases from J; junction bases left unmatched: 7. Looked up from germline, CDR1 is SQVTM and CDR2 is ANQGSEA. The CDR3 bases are TGCAGCGTGGGACAGGGCCCGAACCAGCCCCAGCATTTT. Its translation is CSVGQGPNQPQHF.

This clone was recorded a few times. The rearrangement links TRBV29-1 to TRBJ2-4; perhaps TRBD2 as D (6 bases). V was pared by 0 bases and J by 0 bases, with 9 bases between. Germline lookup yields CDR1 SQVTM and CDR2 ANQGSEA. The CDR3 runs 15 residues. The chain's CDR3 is CSVEDGGRAKNIQYF. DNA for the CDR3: TGCAGCGTTGAAGATGGAGGGAGAGCCAAAAACATTCAGTACTTC.

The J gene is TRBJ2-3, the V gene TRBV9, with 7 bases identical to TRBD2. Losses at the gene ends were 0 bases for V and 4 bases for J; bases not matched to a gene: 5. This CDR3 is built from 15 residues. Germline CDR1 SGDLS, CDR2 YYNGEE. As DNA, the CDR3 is TGTGCCAGCAGCGTAGGGGAGGGTAGGGCAGATACGCAGTATTTT. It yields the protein CASSVGEGRADTQYF.

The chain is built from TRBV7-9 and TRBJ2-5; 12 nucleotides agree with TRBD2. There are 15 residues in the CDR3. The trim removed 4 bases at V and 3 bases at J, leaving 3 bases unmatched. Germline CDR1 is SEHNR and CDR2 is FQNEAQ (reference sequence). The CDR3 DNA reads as TGTGCCAGCAGCTCCCGGACTAGCGGGGAAGAGACCCAGTACTTC. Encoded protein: CASSSRTSGEETQYF.

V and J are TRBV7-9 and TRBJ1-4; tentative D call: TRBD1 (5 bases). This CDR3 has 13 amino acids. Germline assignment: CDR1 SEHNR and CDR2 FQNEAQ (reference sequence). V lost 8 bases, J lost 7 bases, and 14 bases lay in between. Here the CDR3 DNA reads TGTGCCAGCCAACGGGGGATTTCTGAAAAACTGTTTTTT. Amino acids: CASQRGISEKLFF.

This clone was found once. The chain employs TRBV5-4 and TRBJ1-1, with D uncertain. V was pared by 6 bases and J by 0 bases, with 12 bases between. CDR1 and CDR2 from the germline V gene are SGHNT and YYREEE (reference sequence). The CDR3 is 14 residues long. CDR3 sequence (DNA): TGTGCCAGCAAAAGCGCGCCCATGAACACTGAAGCTTTCTTT. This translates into CASKSAPMNTEAFF.

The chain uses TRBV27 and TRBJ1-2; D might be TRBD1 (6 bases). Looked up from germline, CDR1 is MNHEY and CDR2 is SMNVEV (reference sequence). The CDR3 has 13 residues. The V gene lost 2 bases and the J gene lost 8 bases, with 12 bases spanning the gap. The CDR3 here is CASSLRGGGGYTF. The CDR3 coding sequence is TGTGCCAGCAGTTTAAGGGGGGGCGGCGGCTACACCTTC.

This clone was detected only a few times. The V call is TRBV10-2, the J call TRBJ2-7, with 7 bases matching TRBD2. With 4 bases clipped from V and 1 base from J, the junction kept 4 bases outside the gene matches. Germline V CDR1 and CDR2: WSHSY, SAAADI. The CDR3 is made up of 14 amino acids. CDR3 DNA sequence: TGCGCCAGCAGTGGGGCTAGCGGTTCCTACGAGCAGTACTTC. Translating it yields CASSGASGSYEQYF.

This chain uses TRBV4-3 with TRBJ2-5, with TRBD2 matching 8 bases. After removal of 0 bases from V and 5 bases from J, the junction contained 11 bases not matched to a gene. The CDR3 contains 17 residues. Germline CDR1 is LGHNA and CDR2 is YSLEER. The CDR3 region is CASSQDRGGALGETQYF. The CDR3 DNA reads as TGCGCCAGCAGCCAAGATCGGGGGGGGGCTCTAGGGGAGACCCAGTACTTC.

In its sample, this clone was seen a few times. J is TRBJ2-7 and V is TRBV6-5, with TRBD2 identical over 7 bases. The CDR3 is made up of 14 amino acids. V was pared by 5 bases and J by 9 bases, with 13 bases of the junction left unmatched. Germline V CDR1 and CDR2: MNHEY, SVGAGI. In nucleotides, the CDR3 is TGTGCCAGCAGTGAACTTGGCGGGAGTCCGGGGCAGTACTTC. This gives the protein CASSELGGSPGQYF.

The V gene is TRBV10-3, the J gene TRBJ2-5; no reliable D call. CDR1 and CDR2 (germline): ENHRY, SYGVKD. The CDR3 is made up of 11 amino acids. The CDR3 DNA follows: TGTGCGTCTGGCCCCCAAGAGACCCAGTACTTC. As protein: CASGPQETQYF.

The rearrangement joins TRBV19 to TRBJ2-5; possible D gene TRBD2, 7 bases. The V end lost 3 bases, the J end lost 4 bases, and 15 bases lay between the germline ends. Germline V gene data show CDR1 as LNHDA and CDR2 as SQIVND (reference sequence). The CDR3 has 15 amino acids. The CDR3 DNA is TGTGCCAGTAGTATTTCGGGGGGCGATGGAGAGACCCAGTACTTC. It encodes CASSISGGDGETQYF.

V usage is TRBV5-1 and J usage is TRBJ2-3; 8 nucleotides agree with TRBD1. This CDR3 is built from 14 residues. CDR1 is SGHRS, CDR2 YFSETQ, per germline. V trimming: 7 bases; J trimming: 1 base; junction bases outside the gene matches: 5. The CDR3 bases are TGCGCCAGCCAGGGGGCGGTGGGCACAGATACGCAGTATTTT. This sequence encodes CASQGAVGTDTQYF.

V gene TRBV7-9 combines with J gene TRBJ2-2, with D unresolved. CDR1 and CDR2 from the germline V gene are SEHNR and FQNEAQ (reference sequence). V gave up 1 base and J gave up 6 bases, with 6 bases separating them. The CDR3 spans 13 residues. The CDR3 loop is CASSLVSAGELFF. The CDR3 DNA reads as TGTGCCAGCAGCTTAGTTAGTGCCGGGGAGCTGTTTTTT.

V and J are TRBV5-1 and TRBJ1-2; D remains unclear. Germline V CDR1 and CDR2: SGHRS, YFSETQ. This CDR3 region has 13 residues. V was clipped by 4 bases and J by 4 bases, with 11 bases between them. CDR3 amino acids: CASSPRPGYGYTF. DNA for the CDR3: TGCGCCAGCAGCCCTAGGCCGGGCTATGGCTACACCTTC.

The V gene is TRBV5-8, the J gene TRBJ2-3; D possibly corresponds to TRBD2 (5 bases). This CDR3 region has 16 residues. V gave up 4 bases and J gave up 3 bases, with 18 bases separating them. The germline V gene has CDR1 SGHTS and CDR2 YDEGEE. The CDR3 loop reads CASSLTSGYRTDTQYF. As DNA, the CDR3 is TGTGCCAGCAGCCTCACGAGCGGCTATCGTACAGATACGCAGTATTTT.

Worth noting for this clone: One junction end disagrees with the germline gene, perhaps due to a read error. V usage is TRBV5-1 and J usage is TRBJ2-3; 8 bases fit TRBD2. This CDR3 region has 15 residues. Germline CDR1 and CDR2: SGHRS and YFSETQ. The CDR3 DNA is TGTGCCAGCAGCTCACTGACTAGCGAGACAGATACGCAGTATTTT. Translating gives CASSSLTSETDTQYF.

The CDR3 sequence is CASSLYSYGYTF. CDR3 nucleotide sequence: TGTGCCAGCAGCCTCTATTCCTATGGCTACACCTTC. The chain carries TRBV9 and TRBJ1-2; unclear D gene. V dropped 4 bases and J dropped 4 bases, with 8 bases sitting between them. The V gene's germline CDR1 is SGDLS and CDR2 YYNGEE. The CDR3 is 12 residues long.

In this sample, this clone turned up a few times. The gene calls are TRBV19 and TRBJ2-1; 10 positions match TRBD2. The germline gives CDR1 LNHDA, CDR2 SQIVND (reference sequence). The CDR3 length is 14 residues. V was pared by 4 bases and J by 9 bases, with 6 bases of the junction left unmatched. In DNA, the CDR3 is TGTGCCAGTAGTACTGGTCTAGCGGGGGTTGAGCAGTTCTTC. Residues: CASSTGLAGVEQFF.

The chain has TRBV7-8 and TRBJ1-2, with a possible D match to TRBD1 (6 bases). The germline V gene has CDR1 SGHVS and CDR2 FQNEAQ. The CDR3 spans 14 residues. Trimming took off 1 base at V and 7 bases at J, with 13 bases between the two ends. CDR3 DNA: TGTGCCAGCAGCTTAGTTAGGGGGGGAGGTGGCTACACCTTC. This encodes CASSLVRGGGGYTF.

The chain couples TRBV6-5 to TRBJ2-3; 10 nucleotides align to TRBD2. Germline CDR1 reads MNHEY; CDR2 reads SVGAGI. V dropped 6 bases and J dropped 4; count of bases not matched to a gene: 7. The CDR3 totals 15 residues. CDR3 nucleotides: TGTGCCAGCAGCAGACTAGCGGGCAGGGCAGATACGCAGTATTTT. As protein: CASSRLAGRADTQYF.

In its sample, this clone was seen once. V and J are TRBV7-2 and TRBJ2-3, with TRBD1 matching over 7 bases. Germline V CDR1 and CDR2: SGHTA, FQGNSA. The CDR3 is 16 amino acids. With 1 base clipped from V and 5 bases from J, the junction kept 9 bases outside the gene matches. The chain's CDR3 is CASSLGTGLRGDTQYF. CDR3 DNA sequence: TGTGCCAGCAGCTTAGGGACAGGCCTTAGGGGAGATACGCAGTATTTT.